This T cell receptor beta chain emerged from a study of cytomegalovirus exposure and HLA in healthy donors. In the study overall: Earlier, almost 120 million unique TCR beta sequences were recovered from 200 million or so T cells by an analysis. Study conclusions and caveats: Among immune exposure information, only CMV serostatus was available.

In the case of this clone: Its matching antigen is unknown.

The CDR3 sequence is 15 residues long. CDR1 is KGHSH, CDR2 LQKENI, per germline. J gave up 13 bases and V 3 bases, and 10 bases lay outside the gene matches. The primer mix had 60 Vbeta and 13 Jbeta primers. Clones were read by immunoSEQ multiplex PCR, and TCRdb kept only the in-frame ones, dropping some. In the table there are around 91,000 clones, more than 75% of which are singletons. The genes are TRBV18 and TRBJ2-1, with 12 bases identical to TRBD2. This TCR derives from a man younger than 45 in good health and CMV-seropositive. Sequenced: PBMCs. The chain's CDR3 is CASSPISTSGSSQFF. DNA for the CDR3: TGTGCCAGCTCACCTATCTCGACTAGCGGGAGCTCTCAGTTCTTC.